The 24 T cell receptor beta chains listed next were all sequenced from one sample in a study of blood T cells in healthy people across ages (dated by TCRdb to between 2014 and 2017). Libraries were constructed by 5' RACE. Data came from an Illumina HiSeq 2500. A second roughly 6 to 12 cycle PCR used a sample-barcoded 5' primer and a J-beta primer mix. The raw public data were reprocessed by TCRdb itself: fastp quality trimming at Q25, MiXCR clonotype calling, in-frame beta chains only. Every entry covers one CDR3 protein and lists the most common genes and DNA from its rows. In this sample the table shows 650,000 to 1,000,000 distinct CDR3 sequences, about 36% of which occur a single time. Jointly, the top ten make up over 10% of the sample. Specimen: blood. The receptors were sampled from a man aged 18 to 30 in good health.

The V gene is TRBV15, the J gene TRBJ1-2; no reliable D call. This CDR3 has 14 amino acids. Germline V CDR1 and CDR2: LNHNV, YYDKDF (reference sequence). V was pared by 0 bases and J by 5 bases, with 10 bases between. In DNA, the CDR3 is TGTGCCACCAGCAGAGATAAGTCCGGATATGGCTACACCTTC. Amino acids: CATSRDKSGYGYTF.

Concerning this clonotype itself: Relative to the germline gene, one junction end is altered; a read error may explain this. The gene calls are TRBV7-7 and TRBJ2-7; TRBD1 or TRBD2 may be the D gene (5 bases each). The DNA end favors TRBJ2-5, so the J call may be wrong. CDR3 length equals 14 residues. Germline loops: CDR1 SSHAT, CDR2 FNYEAQ (reference sequence). CDR3: CASSSRGLRETQYF. DNA for the CDR3: TGTGCTAGCAGCTCCCGGGGCCTCAGGGAGACCCAGTACTTC.

V is TRBV10-3 and J is TRBJ2-3; the match to TRBD2 covers 11 bases. CDR1 is ENHRY and CDR2 is SYGVKD in the germline V gene. J lost 3 bases, V lost 3 bases, and 5 bases had no gene match. The CDR3 runs 16 residues. CDR3 sequence reads: CAISDPRLAGTDTQYF. CDR3 sequence (DNA): TGTGCCATCAGTGACCCAAGACTAGCGGGGACAGATACGCAGTATTTT.

This clonotype was seen more than once but under ten times. The chain couples TRBV7-8 to TRBJ1-6; TRBD1 is a possible D gene (6 bases). V shed 5 bases and J shed 7 bases, with 15 bases lying between them. Germline values: CDR1 SGHVS, CDR2 FQNEAQ. The CDR3 loop spans 15 amino acids. In DNA, the CDR3 is TGTGCCAGCAGCAACAGGGATAAGGCAAATTCACCCCTCCACTTT. Amino acid sequence: CASSNRDKANSPLHF.

The chain recombines TRBV7-2 with TRBJ2-7, with D maybe TRBD2 (5 bases). Germline assignment: CDR1 SGHTA and CDR2 FQGNSA. The CDR3 is 11 amino acids. The germline V and J ends were trimmed by 5 bases and 10 bases, with 12 bases remaining between them. CDR3 DNA: TGTGCCAGCAGCCGGGTCGAGGGCCAGTACTTC. Its translation: CASSRVEGQYF.

This clonotype has only a few counts. The CDR3, as DNA: TGTGCCAGCAGCCAAGATGGGGGGGAAGATACGCAGTATTTT. Translation: CASSQDGGEDTQYF. The rearrangement uses TRBV4-2 and TRBJ2-3; TRBD2 agrees at 7 bases. V shed 0 bases, J shed 5 bases, and the junction held 2 bases outside the gene matches. The CDR3 sequence is 14 residues long. Germline assignment: CDR1 LGHNA and CDR2 YNFKEQ.

The rearrangement joins TRBV4-3 to TRBJ2-1; tentative D call: TRBD2 (5 bases). Germline V gives CDR1 LGHNA, CDR2 YSLEER. V dropped 0 bases and J dropped 13 bases, with 16 bases sitting between them. This CDR3 region has 14 residues. CDR3 amino acids: CASSQDWERETQFF. For the CDR3, the DNA is TGCGCCAGCAGCCAAGATTGGGAGCGAGAGACCCAGTTCTTC.

V usage is TRBV28 and J usage is TRBJ1-1, with TRBD1 as a possible D gene (5 bases). V lost 2 bases and J 3 bases, leaving 10 bases between the germline ends. The germline CDR1 and CDR2 sequences are MDHEN and SYDVKM. CDR3 length equals 14 residues. CDR3 loop: CASSLITGDTEAFF. DNA for the CDR3: TGTGCCAGCAGTTTAATTACGGGGGACACTGAAGCTTTCTTT. Drawing the rest from reference TRBV28 and TRBJ1-1, the complete variable domain is DVKVTQSSRYLVKRTGEKVFLECVQDMDHENMFWYRQDPGLGLRLIYFSYDVKMKEKGDIPEGYSVSREKKERFSLILESASTNQTSMYLCASSLITGDTEAFFGQGTRLTVV.

The chain has TRBV6-1 and TRBJ1-2; no clear D. CDR1 is MNHNS and CDR2 is SASEGT in the germline V gene. This CDR3 has 11 amino acids. The V gene lost 4 bases and the J gene lost 8 bases, with 8 bases spanning the gap. The DNA of the CDR3 is TGTGCCAGCAGTGGAAAGGTCGGCTACACCTTC. Protein sequence: CASSGKVGYTF.

This clonotype was picked up a small number of times. The genes are TRBV29-1 and TRBJ2-5; a weak D match, TRBD1 (6 bases). V lost 1 base and J 11 bases, leaving 20 bases between the germline ends. Germline values: CDR1 SQVTM, CDR2 ANQGSEA. This CDR3 is built from 14 residues. In nucleotides, the CDR3 is TGCAGCGTTGAAGGACTTACAGGGAAGAGTGAGCAGTACTTC. It encodes CSVEGLTGKSEQYF.

J is TRBJ2-1 and V is TRBV7-9; 11 bases fit TRBD2. Germline values: CDR1 SEHNR, CDR2 FQNEAQ (reference sequence). Losses at the gene ends were 1 base for V and 3 bases for J; bases not matched to a gene: 5. This CDR3 has 17 residues. CDR3 residues: CASSLGLAGFRYNEQFF. As DNA, the CDR3 is TGTGCCAGCAGCTTAGGACTAGCGGGGTTCCGCTACAATGAGCAGTTCTTC.

This clonotype is a singleton in its sample. The gene calls are TRBV20-1 and TRBJ2-7; D unresolved. Germline V gives CDR1 DFQATT, CDR2 SNEGSKA (reference sequence). The germline V and J ends were trimmed by 5 bases and 7 bases, with 12 bases remaining between them. This CDR3 is built from 11 residues. In nucleotides, the CDR3 is TGCAGTGCTTCGCCAGGCAATGAGCAGTACTTC. Residues: CSASPGNEQYF.

In the case of this clonotype: This could be a read error, since a much larger clone is one nucleotide away. The chain employs TRBV12-3 or TRBV12-4 and TRBJ2-3; D is uncertain. CDR3 length: 12 residues. V was shortened by 10 bases and J by 2 bases, with 10 bases between the two germline ends. CDR3 region: CAIESTTDTQYF. DNA of the CDR3: TGTGCCATCGAGTCTACCACAGATACGCAGTATTTT.

There are a few counts of this clonotype. The chain recombines TRBV6-6 with TRBJ2-4; D gene unclear. The CDR3 is made up of 14 amino acids. Trimming left V 7 bases short and J 4 bases short, with 14 bases between. Germline V CDR1 and CDR2: MNHNY, SVGAGI (reference sequence). CDR3 sequence (DNA): TGTGCCAGCACCAACACCCTTAAAAAAAACATTCAGTACTTC. This sequence encodes CASTNTLKKNIQYF.

This clonotype was counted only a few times. The V and J genes are TRBV29-1 and TRBJ1-4, with D tentatively TRBD1 (5 bases). V was shortened by 4 bases and J by 5 bases, with 11 bases between the two germline ends. The CDR3 covers 13 residues. CDR1 SQVTM and CDR2 ANQGSEA come from the germline V gene. The DNA of the CDR3 is TGCAGCGTTGTTGGGTCAGGGAATGAAAAACTGTTTTTT. Amino acid sequence: CSVVGSGNEKLFF. Combining the CDR3 with reference TRBV29-1 and TRBJ1-4 gives the whole variable domain SAVISQKPSRDICQRGTSLTIQCQVDSQVTMMFWYRQQPGQSLTLIATANQGSEATYESGFVIDKFPISRPNLTFSTLTVSNMSPEDSSIYLCSVVGSGNEKLFFGSGTQLSVL.

The rearrangement links TRBV5-1 to TRBJ2-5, with TRBD2 matching 7 bases. Germline-derived CDR1 and CDR2 are SGHRS and YFSETQ. After removal of 2 bases from V and 4 bases from J, the junction contained 5 bases not matched to a gene. This CDR3 spans 14 amino acids. For the CDR3, the DNA is TGCGCCAGCAGCTTACTCGGGGAGGGAGAGACCCAGTACTTC. This sequence encodes CASSLLGEGETQYF.

This clonotype was detected ten times or more. V is TRBV5-1 and J is TRBJ2-1; TRBD2 aligns across 14 bases. Germline V gene sequence: CDR1 SGHRS, CDR2 YFSETQ. Trimming at V came to 4 bases and at J to 0 bases, leaving 6 bases not matched to a gene. The CDR3 is 18 residues long. The CDR3 DNA follows: TGCGCCAGCAGCCCGGGGACTAGCGGGGGCCTCTCCTACAATGAGCAGTTCTTC. Protein sequence: CASSPGTSGGLSYNEQFF.

The chain has TRBV10-3 and TRBJ2-7, with D possibly being TRBD1 or TRBD2 (5 bases each). V lost 10 bases and J 3 bases, leaving 16 bases between the germline ends. Germline V gene lookup returns CDR1 ENHRY and CDR2 SYGVKD. This CDR3 is 13 amino acids long. Here the CDR3 DNA reads TGTGCCAGCCGGATCGGGGCCCTCTACGAGCAGTACTTC. Protein product: CASRIGALYEQYF.

This rearrangement joins TRBV27 to TRBJ1-1; 9 positions agree with TRBD1. V trimming: 4 bases; J trimming: 7 bases; junction bases outside the gene matches: 10. The CDR3 sequence is 15 residues long. The germline gives CDR1 MNHEY, CDR2 SMNVEV (reference sequence). Here the CDR3 reads CASSSWTGAVNEAFF. The DNA for the CDR3 is TGTGCCAGCAGTTCATGGACAGGGGCAGTAAATGAAGCTTTCTTT.

The chain couples TRBV6-5 to TRBJ2-2; D gene unclear. V lost 5 bases and J 4 bases, leaving 5 bases between the germline ends. From germline, CDR1 is MNHEY and CDR2 SVGAGI. This CDR3 is built from 12 residues. CDR3 protein: CASSRPTGELFF. The CDR3 nucleotides are TGTGCCAGCAGTCGCCCCACCGGGGAGCTGTTTTTT.

This clonotype was counted only a few times. This chain links TRBV12-3 or TRBV12-4 with TRBJ1-1; 7 bases are shared with TRBD1. Trimming at V came to 7 bases and at J to 0 bases, leaving 14 bases not matched to a gene. The CDR3 contains 17 residues. This CDR3 reads CASTLAWDSLVNTEAFF. CDR3 nucleotides: TGTGCCAGCACTCTCGCGTGGGACAGCCTAGTGAACACTGAAGCTTTCTTT.

This clonotype was counted only a few times. The chain carries TRBV27 and TRBJ2-6; the D is unclear. The V end lost 5 bases, the J end lost 0 bases, and 8 bases lay between the germline ends. From germline, CDR1 is MNHEY and CDR2 SMNVEV (reference sequence). The CDR3 is made up of 15 amino acids. The CDR3 loop is CASSRLLSGANVLTF. In DNA form, the CDR3 reads TGTGCCAGCAGTCGGCTCCTCTCTGGGGCCAACGTCCTGACTTTC.

The V gene is TRBV29-1, the J gene TRBJ2-1; the match to TRBD1 covers 9 bases. CDR1 is SQVTM, CDR2 ANQGSEA, per germline. The CDR3 contains 16 residues. After removal of 5 bases from V and 2 bases from J, the junction contained 10 bases not matched to a gene. The CDR3, as DNA: TGCAGCGTTCCGGAAAGAGGACAGGGGACCTACAATGAGCAGTTCTTC. Its translation is CSVPERGQGTYNEQFF.

In DNA, the CDR3 is TGTGCCAGCAGCCAGGACGCATACGAGCAGTACTTC. It specifies CASSQDAYEQYF. The chain joins TRBV3-1 to TRBJ2-7; D gene ambiguous. From germline, CDR1 is LGHDT and CDR2 YNNKEL (reference sequence). The CDR3 is 12 amino acids. V was clipped by 3 bases and J by 4 bases, with 7 bases between them.